Below, one T cell receptor beta chain is given with its context. Antigen: not known. The sample comes from a study of blood T cells in healthy people across ages. Per the germline V gene, CDR1 is MDHEN and CDR2 is SYDVKM. CDR3 length: 16 amino acids. J lost 7 bases, V lost 5 bases, and 14 bases had no gene match. Study-wide findings and caveats: A greater number of naive CD4+ cells and higher diversity distinguished long-lived donors from aged donors. Expanded clonotype changes were possibly confounded by unknown donor CMV status.

Sample-barcoded 5' priming and a J-beta primer mix drove a second PCR of roughly 6 to 12 cycles. Per sample, CDR3-containing paired-end reads numbered at least 2.5 million. Via MiXCR, TCRdb re-called the 5' RACE reads, giving one row per CDR3 protein. The sample lists some 1 million distinct CDR3 sequences, 40% to 55% occurring once. The TCR sequence derives from a woman aged 55-70 years in good health. Sequencing was performed on blood. The rearrangement uses TRBV28 and TRBJ1-5; 7 nucleotides line up with TRBD1. The CDR3: CASSTTQQGRSQPQHF. In DNA form, the CDR3 reads TGTGCCAGCAGTACCACACAACAGGGGAGAAGCCAGCCCCAGCATTTT.